This T cell receptor beta chain was retrieved from a study of shared clonotypes between healthy human individuals. Study-wide findings and caveats: The small donor group covered limited genetic and exposure diversity. Non-shared clonotypes showed lower generation probabilities than clonotypes common to all four donors.

Turning to this clone: Its antigen is undetermined.

Germline V gives CDR1 KGHSH, CDR2 LQKENI. Trimming cost V 1 base and J 5 bases, with 11 bases left between them. This CDR3 contains 14 residues. Data came from immunoSEQ multiplex PCR; TCRdb stores just in-frame clones and leaves some out. This table has around 1.4 million clones, approximately 98.5% appearing once. The receptor's source is a man aged 25 to 45 in good health. The chain couples TRBV18 to TRBJ1-1; TRBD1 might be the D (5 bases). Material: naive CD4+ T cells sorted from blood. The subset is: CD45RA+ positively selected. CDR3 sequence: CASSPQQGGTEAFF. The CDR3, as DNA: TGTGCCAGCTCACCACAGCAGGGAGGGACTGAAGCTTTCTTT.